The 6 T cell receptor beta chains below were found in one sample sequenced in a study of T cell clonotyping in hematopoietic cell transplantation. The method was immunoSEQ multiplex PCR; TCRdb's version includes in-frame clones alone and lacks a portion of them. There are around 7,000 clones in the sample; roughly 98% occur only once, and about 0.7% lies in the top ten. Sample: PBMCs, taken 30 days after allogeneic stem cell transplant. Every receptor here comes from a male patient aged 60-69 years who had an allogeneic stem cell transplant from a related donor, so the T cells may come from the graft donor. Some clones in this sample may be carry-over from other donors' samples.

The gene calls are TRBV5-8 and TRBJ1-3; D unresolved. Trimming took off 0 bases at V and 0 bases at J, with 7 bases between the two ends. The CDR3 loop spans 15 amino acids. Germline assignment: CDR1 SGHTS and CDR2 YDEGEE. The CDR3 region has the DNA TGTGCCAGCAGCTTGGAAGGATTCTCTGGAAACACCATATATTTT. Encoded protein: CASSLEGFSGNTIYF.

Here the CDR3 reads CASSSTEYVEQYF. DNA for the CDR3: TGTGCCAGCTCATCAACAGAGTACGTGGAGCAGTACTTC. The chain has TRBV18 and TRBJ2-7; D is unclear. Trimming took 5 bases from V and 7 from J, leaving 15 bases between them. The CDR3 runs to 13 residues. The germline V gene encodes CDR1 KGHSH and CDR2 LQKENI.

The chain has TRBV28 and TRBJ1-1; 7 bases line up with TRBD1. CDR3 length equals 13 residues. V lost 5 bases to trimming and J lost 6 bases; unmatched junction nucleotides: 6. In germline, CDR1 is MDHEN, CDR2 SYDVKM. The CDR3 coding sequence is TGTGCCAGCAGTGAGAGAGGGGGCTCTGAAGCTTTCTTT. This codes for CASSERGGSEAFF. The full variable domain, in which reference TRBV28 and TRBJ1-1 provide the parts outside the CDR3, is DVKVTQSSRYLVKRTGEKVFLECVQDMDHENMFWYRQDPGLGLRLIYFSYDVKMKEKGDIPEGYSVSREKKERFSLILESASTNQTSMYLCASSERGGSEAFFGQGTRLTVV.

This sequence joins TRBV7-6 and TRBJ1-6, with D perhaps matching TRBD1 (5 bases). V dropped 1 base and J dropped 14 bases, with 9 bases sitting between them. Germline V lookup: CDR1 SGHVS, CDR2 FNYEAQ. The CDR3 has 12 residues. CDR3 nucleotides: TGTGCCAGCAGCTTAGGGCAGGGAGCCCTCCACTTT. It translates to CASSLGQGALHF.

The genes are TRBV19 and TRBJ1-5; D ambiguous. Germline CDR1 reads LNHDA; CDR2 reads SQIVND (reference sequence). V was pared by 1 base and J by 4 bases, with 5 bases between. The CDR3 runs 13 residues. The CDR3: CASSIGGNQPQHF. DNA of the CDR3: TGTGCCAGTAGTATAGGTGGGAATCAGCCCCAGCATTTT. Supplemented by reference TRBV19 and TRBJ1-5, the full variable domain reads DGGITQSPKYLFRKEGQNVTLSCEQNLNHDAMYWYRQDPGQGLRLIYYSQIVNDFQKGDIAEGYSVSREKKESFPLTVTSAQKNPTAFYLCASSIGGNQPQHFGDGTRLSIL.

In its sample, this clone was seen a few times. CDR3 nucleotide sequence: TGCGCCAGCAGCCCTAAACGGACAGGGAGCAATCAGCCCCAGCATTTT. Translating it yields CASSPKRTGSNQPQHF. The chain has TRBV5-1 and TRBJ1-5; 8 nucleotides line up with TRBD1. The CDR3 has 16 residues. The V segment lost 4 bases and the J segment 1 base; nucleotides outside the gene matches: 7. Germline CDR1 and CDR2: SGHRS and YFSETQ.